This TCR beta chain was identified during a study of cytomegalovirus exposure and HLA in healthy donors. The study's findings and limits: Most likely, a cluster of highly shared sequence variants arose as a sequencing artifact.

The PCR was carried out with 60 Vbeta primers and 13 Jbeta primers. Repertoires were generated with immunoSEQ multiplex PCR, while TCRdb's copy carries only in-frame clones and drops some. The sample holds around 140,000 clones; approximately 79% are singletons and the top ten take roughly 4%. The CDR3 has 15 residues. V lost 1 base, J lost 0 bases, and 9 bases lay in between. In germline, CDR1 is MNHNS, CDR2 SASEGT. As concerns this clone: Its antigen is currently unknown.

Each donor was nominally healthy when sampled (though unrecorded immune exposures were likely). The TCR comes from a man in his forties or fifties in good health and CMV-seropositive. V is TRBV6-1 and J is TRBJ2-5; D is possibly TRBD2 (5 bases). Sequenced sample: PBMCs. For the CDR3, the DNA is TGTGCCAGCAGTGAAGGTCCTAGCCACCAAGAGACCCAGTACTTC. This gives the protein CASSEGPSHQETQYF.